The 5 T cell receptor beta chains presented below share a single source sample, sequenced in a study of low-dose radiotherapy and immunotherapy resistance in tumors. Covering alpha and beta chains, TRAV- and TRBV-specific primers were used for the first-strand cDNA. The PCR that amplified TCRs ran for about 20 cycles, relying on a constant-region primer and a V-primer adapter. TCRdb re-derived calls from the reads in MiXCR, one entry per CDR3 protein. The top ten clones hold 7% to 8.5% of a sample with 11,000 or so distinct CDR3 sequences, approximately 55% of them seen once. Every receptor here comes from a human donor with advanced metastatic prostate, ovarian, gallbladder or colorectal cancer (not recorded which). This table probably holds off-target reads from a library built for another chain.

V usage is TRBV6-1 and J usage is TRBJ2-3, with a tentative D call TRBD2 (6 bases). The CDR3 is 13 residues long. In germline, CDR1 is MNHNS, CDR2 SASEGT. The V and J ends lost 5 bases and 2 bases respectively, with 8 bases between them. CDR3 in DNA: TGTGCCAGCAGTCCGGGGGTCACAGATACGCAGTATTTT. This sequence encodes CASSPGVTDTQYF.

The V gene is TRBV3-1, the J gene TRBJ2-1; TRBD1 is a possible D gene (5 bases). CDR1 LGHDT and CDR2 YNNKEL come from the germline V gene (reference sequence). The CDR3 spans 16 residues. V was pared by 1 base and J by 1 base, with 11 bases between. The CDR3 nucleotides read TGTGCCAGCAGCCAAGCATCAGGGTTTTCCTACAATGAGCAGTTCTTC. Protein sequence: CASSQASGFSYNEQFF.

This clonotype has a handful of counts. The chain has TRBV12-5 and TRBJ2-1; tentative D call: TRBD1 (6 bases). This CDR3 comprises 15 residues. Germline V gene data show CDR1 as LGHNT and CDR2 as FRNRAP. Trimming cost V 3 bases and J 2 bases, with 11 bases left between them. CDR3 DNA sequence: TGTGCTAGTGGTTTCGGGACACCAGCCTACAATGAGCAGTTCTTC. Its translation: CASGFGTPAYNEQFF.

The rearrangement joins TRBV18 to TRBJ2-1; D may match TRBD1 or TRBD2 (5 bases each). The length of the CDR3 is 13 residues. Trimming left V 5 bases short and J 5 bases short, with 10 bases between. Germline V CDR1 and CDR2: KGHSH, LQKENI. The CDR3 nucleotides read TGTGCCAGCTCATCGGGGCCAGACAATGAGCAGTTCTTC. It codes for CASSSGPDNEQFF.

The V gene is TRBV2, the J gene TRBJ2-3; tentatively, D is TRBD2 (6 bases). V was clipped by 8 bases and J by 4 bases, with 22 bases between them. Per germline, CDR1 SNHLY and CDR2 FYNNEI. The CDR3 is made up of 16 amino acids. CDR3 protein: CASLAGRGPVSDTQYF. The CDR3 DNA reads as TGTGCCAGCCTCGCGGGGCGGGGCCCCGTCTCAGATACGCAGTATTTT.